This TCR beta chain was obtained from a study of early T cells in non-severe SARS-CoV-2 infection (dated by TCRdb to about 2021). Study-level background: TCR sequencing used bulk RNA from unsorted whole blood, so alpha and beta chains could not be paired.

V loses 5 bases at its end and J loses 4 bases; junction bases beyond the gene matches: 3. From the germline V gene, CDR1 is SGHTA and CDR2 is FQGTGA. The CDR3, cysteine through phenylalanine, is 14 amino acids long. The CDR3 DNA has 42 bases and is translated from base 1. A case-control design nested within a healthcare worker cohort in London, UK, was used, with weekly nasopharyngeal swab PCR tests and blood sampling performed. Healthcare workers were recruited between 23 and 31 March 2020, during the week of the UK lockdown, and were followed weekly for up to about 15 weeks. Library generation was performed with 5' RACE. Instrument on record: NextSeq 500. The TCR library protocol attached unique molecular identifiers to individual cDNA molecules to correct for sequencing error and PCR bias. Sequencing covered both TCR alpha and beta chains, and within each sample the abundances of alpha and beta sequences were tightly co-correlated. Regarding the original processing steps: Decombinator V4 was used to perform V gene, J gene and CDR3 annotation of TCR sequences. TCRs were defined as expanded if a significant change between any two time points was detected under a Poisson model with p below 0.0001. TCR abundances were normalised to the total number of TCRs sequenced per sample and expressed as counts per million. MAIT TCRs were defined by TRAV1-2 paired with TRAJ12, TRAJ20 or TRAJ33, and iNKT TCRs by TRAV10 paired with TRAJ18. A search of VDJdb, accessed on 1 November 2021, was run for TCRs annotated to CMV, EBV and SARS-CoV-2, with TCRs annotated for multiple antigens excluded. TCRdb's own reprocessing of the public reads used fastp at Q25 and MiXCR and kept productive beta chains. Every CDR3 protein is listed once, alongside the most common genes and DNA of its rows. The V and J calls and clone size are TCRdb's, not the authors'. Within this sample are some 67,000 distinct CDR3 sequences, with roughly an eighth of them counted one time only. The top ten clones comprise over 13% of the sample.

Paper-wide results and their limitations: VDJdb matching was skewed toward anti-spike CD8 responses, so virus-specific expansions were likely underestimated and private and CD4 specificities were missed.

This clonotype was detected only a few times. Its antigen remains unidentified. Per-base quality was not reported, and no clone a single base away is much larger than it. This chain joins TRBV7-3 to TRBJ2-5; 11 of the junction bases match TRBD2. The TCR sequence derives from an adult who was a healthcare worker with PCR-confirmed SARS-CoV-2 infection or an uninfected control (not recorded which). The sequenced sample was whole blood. The CDR3 here reads CASSPTSGGETQYF. The nucleotide sequence reads as follows: TGTGCCAGCAGCCCCACTAGCGGGGGAGAGACCCAGTACTTC.